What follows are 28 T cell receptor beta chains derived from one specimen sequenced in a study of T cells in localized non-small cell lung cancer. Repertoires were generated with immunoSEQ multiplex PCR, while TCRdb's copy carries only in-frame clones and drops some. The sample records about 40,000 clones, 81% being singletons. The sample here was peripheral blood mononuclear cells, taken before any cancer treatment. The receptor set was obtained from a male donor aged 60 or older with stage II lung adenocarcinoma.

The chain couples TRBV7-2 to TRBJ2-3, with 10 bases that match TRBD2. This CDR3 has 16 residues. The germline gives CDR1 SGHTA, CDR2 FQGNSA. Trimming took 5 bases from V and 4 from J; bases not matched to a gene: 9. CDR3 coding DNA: TGTGCCAGCAGCCCAGGGATACTAGCGGGGTCAGATACGCAGTATTTT. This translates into CASSPGILAGSDTQYF.

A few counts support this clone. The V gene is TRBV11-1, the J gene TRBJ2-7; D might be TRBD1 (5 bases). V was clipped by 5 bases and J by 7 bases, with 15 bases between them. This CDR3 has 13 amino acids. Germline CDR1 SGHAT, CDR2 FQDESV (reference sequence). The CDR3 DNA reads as TGTGCCAGCAGCCGCTCGACAGTGGGGGAGCAGTACTTC. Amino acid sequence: CASSRSTVGEQYF.

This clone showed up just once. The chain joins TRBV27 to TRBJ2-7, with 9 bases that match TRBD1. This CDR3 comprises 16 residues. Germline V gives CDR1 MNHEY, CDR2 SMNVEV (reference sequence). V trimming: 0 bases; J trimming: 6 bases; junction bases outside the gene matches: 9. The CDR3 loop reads CASSLSQGAFPLEQYF. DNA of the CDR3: TGTGCCAGCAGTTTATCACAGGGGGCATTCCCCCTCGAGCAGTACTTC.

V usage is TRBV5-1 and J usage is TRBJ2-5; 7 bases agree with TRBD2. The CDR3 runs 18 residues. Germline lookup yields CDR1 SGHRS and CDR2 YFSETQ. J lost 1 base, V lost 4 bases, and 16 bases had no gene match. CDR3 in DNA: TGCGCCAGCAGCATAGGTCTCACTAGCGTAGACATCCAAGAGACCCAGTACTTC. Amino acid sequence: CASSIGLTSVDIQETQYF.

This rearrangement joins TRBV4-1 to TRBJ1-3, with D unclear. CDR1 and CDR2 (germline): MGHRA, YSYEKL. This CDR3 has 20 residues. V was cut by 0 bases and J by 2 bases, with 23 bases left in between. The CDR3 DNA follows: TGCGCCAGCAGCCAAGAGGATTTGAGTTTCGGGGTTACCACTGGAAACACCATATATTTT. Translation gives CASSQEDLSFGVTTGNTIYF.

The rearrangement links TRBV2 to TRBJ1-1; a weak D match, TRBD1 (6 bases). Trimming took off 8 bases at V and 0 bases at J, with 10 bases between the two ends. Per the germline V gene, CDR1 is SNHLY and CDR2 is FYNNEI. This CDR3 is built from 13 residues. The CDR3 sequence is CASRQAMNTEAFF. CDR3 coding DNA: TGTGCCAGCCGACAGGCCATGAACACTGAAGCTTTCTTT.

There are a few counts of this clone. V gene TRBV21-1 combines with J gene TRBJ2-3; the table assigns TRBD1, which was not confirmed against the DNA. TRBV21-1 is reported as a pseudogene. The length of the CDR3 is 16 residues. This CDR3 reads CASSMTGDGSTDTQYF. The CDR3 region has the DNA TGTGCCAGCAGCATGACAGGGGATGGTAGCACAGATACGCAGTATTTT.

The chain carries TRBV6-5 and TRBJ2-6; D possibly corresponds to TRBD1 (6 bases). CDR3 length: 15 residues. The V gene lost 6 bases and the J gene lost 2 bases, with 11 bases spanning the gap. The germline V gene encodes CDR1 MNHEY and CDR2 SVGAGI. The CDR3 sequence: CASRVTGTGANVLTF. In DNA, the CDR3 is TGTGCCAGCAGAGTAACAGGGACTGGGGCCAACGTCCTGACTTTC.

CDR3 in amino acids: CSVGGLSWNEQFF. The DNA of the CDR3 is TGCAGCGTTGGAGGACTGTCGTGGAATGAGCAGTTCTTC. J is TRBJ2-1 and V is TRBV29-1, with a tentative D call TRBD2 (5 bases). V shed 4 bases and J shed 7 bases, with 14 bases lying between them. Germline lookup yields CDR1 SQVTM and CDR2 ANQGSEA. This CDR3 is built from 13 residues.

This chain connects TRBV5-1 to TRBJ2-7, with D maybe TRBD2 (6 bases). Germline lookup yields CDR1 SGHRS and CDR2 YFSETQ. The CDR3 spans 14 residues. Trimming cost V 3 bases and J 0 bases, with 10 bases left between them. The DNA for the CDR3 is TGCGCCAGCAGCTACGGGGACTCCTCCTACGAGCAGTACTTC. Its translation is CASSYGDSSYEQYF.

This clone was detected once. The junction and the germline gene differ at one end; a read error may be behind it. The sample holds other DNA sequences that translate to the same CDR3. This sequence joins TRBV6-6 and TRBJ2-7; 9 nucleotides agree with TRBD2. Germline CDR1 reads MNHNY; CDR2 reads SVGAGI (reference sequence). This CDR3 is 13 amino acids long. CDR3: CASSPQLSGRRDF. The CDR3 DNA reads TGTGCCAGCAGCCCCCAACTTAGCGGGAGAAGGGACTTC.

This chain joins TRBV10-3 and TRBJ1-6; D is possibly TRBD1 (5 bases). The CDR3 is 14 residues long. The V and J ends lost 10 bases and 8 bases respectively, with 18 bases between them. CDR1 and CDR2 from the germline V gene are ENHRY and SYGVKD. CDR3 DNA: TGTGCCAGCCAGGGAGGGGAAATACATTCACCCCTCCACTTT. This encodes CASQGGEIHSPLHF.

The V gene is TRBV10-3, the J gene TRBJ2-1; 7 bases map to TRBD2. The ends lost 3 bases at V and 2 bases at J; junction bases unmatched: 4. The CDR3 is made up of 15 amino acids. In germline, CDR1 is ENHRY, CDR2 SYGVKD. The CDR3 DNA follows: TGTGCCATCAGTGACACGCGGGAGCCCTACAATGAGCAGTTCTTC. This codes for CAISDTREPYNEQFF.

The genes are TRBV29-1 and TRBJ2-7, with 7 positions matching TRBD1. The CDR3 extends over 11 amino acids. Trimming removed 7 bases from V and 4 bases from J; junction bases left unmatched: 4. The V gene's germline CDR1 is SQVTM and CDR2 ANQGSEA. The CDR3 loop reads CSARQGYEQYF. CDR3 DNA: TGCAGCGCTAGACAGGGTTACGAGCAGTACTTC.

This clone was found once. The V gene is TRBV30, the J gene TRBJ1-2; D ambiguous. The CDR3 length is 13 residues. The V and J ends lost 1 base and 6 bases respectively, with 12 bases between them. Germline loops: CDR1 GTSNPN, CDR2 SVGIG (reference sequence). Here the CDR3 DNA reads TGTGCCTGGAGTGCGGGAGGGCGGGATGGCTACACCTTC. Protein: CAWSAGGRDGYTF.

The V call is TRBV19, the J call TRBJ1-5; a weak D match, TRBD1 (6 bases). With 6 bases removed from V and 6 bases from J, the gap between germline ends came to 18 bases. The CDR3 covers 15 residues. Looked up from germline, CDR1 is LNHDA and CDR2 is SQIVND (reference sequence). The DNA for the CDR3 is TGTGCCAGTAGGATTGGTGGGGGGCTGAGTCAGCCCCAGCATTTT. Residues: CASRIGGGLSQPQHF.

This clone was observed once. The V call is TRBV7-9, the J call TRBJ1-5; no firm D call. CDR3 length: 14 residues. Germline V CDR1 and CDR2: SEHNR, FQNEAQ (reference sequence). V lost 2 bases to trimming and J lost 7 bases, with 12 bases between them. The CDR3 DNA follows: TGTGCCAGCAGCTTATTATCGGGCGACCAGCCCCAGCATTTT. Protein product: CASSLLSGDQPQHF.

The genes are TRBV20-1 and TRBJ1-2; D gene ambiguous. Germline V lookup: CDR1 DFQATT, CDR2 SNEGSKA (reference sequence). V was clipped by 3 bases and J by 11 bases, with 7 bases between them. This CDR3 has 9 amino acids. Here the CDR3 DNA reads TGCAGTGCTAGGTCATGGTACACCTTC. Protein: CSARSWYTF.

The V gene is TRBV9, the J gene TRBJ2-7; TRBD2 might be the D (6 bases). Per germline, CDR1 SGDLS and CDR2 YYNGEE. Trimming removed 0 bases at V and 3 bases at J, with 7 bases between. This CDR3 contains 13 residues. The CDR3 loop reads CASSVGAGYEQYF. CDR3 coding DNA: TGTGCCAGCAGCGTAGGAGCGGGCTACGAGCAGTACTTC.

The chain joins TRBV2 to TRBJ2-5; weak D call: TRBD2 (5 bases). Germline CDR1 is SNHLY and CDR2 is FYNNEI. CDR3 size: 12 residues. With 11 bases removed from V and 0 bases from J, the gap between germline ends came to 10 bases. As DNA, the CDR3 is TGTGCCGGAGGAAAGTACCAAGAGACCCAGTACTTC. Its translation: CAGGKYQETQYF.

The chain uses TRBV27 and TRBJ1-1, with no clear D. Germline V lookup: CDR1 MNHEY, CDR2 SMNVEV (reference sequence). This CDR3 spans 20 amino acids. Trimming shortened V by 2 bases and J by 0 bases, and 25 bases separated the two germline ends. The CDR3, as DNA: TGTGCCAGCAGTTTAGCCCCCTTTTTAGGGAGAGGAAGCATGAACACTGAAGCTTTCTTT. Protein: CASSLAPFLGRGSMNTEAFF.

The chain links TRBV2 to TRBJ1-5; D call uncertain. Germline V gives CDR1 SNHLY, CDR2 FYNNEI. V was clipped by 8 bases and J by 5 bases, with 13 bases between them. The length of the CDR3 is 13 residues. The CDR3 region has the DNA TGTGCCAGCCGGGCCGGGCAAGATCAGCCCCAGCATTTT. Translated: CASRAGQDQPQHF.

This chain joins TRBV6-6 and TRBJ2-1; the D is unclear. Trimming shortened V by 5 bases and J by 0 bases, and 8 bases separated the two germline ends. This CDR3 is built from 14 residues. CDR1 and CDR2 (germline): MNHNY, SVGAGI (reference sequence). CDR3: CASSVEPSYNEQFF. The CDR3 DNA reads TGTGCCAGCAGTGTAGAACCCTCCTACAATGAGCAGTTCTTC.

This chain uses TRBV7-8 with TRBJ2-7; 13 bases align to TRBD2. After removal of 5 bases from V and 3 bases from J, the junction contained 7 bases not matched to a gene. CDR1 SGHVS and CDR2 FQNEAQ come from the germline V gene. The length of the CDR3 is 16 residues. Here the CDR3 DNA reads TGTGCCAGCAGCCGAGGACTAGCGGGAGCCCTCTACGAGCAGTACTTC. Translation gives CASSRGLAGALYEQYF.

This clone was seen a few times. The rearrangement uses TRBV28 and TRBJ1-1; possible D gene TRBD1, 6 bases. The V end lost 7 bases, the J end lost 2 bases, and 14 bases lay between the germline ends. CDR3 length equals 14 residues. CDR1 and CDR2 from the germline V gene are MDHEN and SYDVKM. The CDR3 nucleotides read TGTGCCAGCAAAAGGCAGGGGAGCAACACTGAAGCTTTCTTT. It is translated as CASKRQGSNTEAFF.

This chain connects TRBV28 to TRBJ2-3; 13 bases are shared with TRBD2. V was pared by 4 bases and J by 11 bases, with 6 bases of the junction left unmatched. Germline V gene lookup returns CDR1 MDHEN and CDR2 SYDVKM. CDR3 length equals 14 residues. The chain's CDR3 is CASSSGLAGVGQYF. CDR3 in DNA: TGTGCCAGCAGTTCCGGACTAGCGGGAGTCGGGCAGTATTTT.

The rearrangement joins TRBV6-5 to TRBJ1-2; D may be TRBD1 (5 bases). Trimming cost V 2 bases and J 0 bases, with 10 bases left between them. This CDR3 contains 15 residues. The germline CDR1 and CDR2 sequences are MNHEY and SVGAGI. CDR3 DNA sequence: TGTGCCAGCAGTTACGAAAGGGGACCTAACTATGGCTACACCTTC. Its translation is CASSYERGPNYGYTF.

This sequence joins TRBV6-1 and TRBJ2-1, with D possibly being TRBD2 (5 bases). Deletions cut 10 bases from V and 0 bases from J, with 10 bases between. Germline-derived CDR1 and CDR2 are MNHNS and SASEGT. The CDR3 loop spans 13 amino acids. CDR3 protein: CANRGSSYNEQFF. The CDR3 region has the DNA TGTGCCAACCGAGGGAGCTCCTACAATGAGCAGTTCTTC.